This passage covers 28 T cell receptor beta chains from one sample sequenced in a study of CD8 T cells in Susac syndrome. An input of roughly 0.5 to 1 ug of RNA was subjected to reverse transcription using random hexamers. One entry per CDR3 protein, called by TCRdb with MiXCR from the immunoSEQ multiplex PCR reads. This sample has 120,000 or so distinct CDR3 sequences; about 95% occur once, and the top ten carry about 0.28%. Sequenced: CD8+ T cells from PBMCs. These receptors were taken from a human donor with Susac syndrome.

CDR3 amino acids: CASSQENSANEQFF. In DNA form, the CDR3 reads TGCGCCAGCAGCCAAGAGAATAGCGCCAATGAGCAGTTCTTC. This chain connects TRBV4-3 to TRBJ2-1; D possibly corresponds to TRBD2 (5 bases). Trimming cost V 0 bases and J 6 bases, with 9 bases left between them. This CDR3 has 14 residues. Germline V gene lookup returns CDR1 LGHNA and CDR2 YSLEER.

This rearrangement joins TRBV10-3 to TRBJ2-3; TRBD1 matches at 9 bases. CDR1 ENHRY and CDR2 SYGVKD come from the germline V gene. This CDR3 contains 15 residues. After removal of 0 bases from V and 4 bases from J, the junction contained 2 bases not matched to a gene. For the CDR3, the DNA is TGTGCCATCAGTGAGTCAGGACAGGGGCCAGATACGCAGTATTTT. Its protein product is CAISESGQGPDTQYF.

This chain's CDR3 is CASSASGTDQETQYF. CDR3 sequence (DNA): TGTGCCAGCAGCGCATCCGGGACAGACCAAGAGACCCAGTACTTC. The V and J genes are TRBV9 and TRBJ2-5, with 7 bases identical to TRBD1. The CDR3 consists of 15 residues. Germline V gene data show CDR1 as SGDLS and CDR2 as YYNGEE. V was clipped by 3 bases and J by 0 bases; unmatched bases: 5.

V usage is TRBV19 and J usage is TRBJ2-7; a possible D gene is TRBD2 (6 bases). Germline loops: CDR1 LNHDA, CDR2 SQIVND (reference sequence). The germline V and J ends were trimmed by 3 bases and 3 bases, with 12 bases remaining between them. This CDR3 contains 14 residues. CDR3 sequence (DNA): TGTGCCAGTAGTATGGAGACTAGGGGCTACGAGCAGTACTTC. Amino acid sequence: CASSMETRGYEQYF.

The chain links TRBV18 to TRBJ1-4; TRBD1 matches 7 bases. With V trimmed by 0 bases and J by 5 bases, 3 bases remained unmatched. The length of the CDR3 is 15 residues. Germline values: CDR1 KGHSH, CDR2 LQKENI. The CDR3 bases are TGTGCCAGCTCACCACCGACAGGGCTAAATGAAAAACTGTTTTTT. Protein sequence: CASSPPTGLNEKLFF.

The rearrangement uses TRBV29-1 and TRBJ2-3; D is undetermined. The germline V gene encodes CDR1 SQVTM and CDR2 ANQGSEA. V was cut by 4 bases and J by 2 bases, with 16 bases left in between. This CDR3 region has 15 residues. In DNA, the CDR3 is TGCAGCGTTGGTCTACCTAGGGATAACACAGATACGCAGTATTTT. As protein: CSVGLPRDNTDTQYF.

J is TRBJ1-2 and V is TRBV29-1, with 8 bases aligning to TRBD1. The CDR3 totals 15 residues. Trimming removed 2 bases from V and 4 bases from J; junction bases left unmatched: 9. Germline loops: CDR1 SQVTM, CDR2 ANQGSEA. In nucleotides, the CDR3 is TGCAGCGTTGAAAACCGACAGGGGAACTCCTATGGCTACACCTTC. This encodes CSVENRQGNSYGYTF.

V and J are TRBV12-5 and TRBJ2-2, with 9 bases that match TRBD1. Trimming took 6 bases from V and 4 from J; bases not matched to a gene: 6. CDR3 length: 15 residues. From germline, CDR1 is LGHNT and CDR2 FRNRAP. CDR3 DNA sequence: TGTGCTAGTGGCCGATGGGACAGGGCCACCGGGGAGCTGTTTTTT. It codes for CASGRWDRATGELFF. The whole variable domain, remainder taken from reference TRBV12-5 and TRBJ2-2, is DARVTQTPRHKVTEMGQEVTMRCQPILGHNTVFWYRQTMMQGLELLAYFRNRAPLDDSGMPKDRFSAEMPDATLATLKIQPSEPRDSAVYFCASGRWDRATGELFFGEGSRLTVL.

This rearrangement joins TRBV20-1 to TRBJ2-1, with D possibly being TRBD2 (5 bases). CDR1 is DFQATT and CDR2 is SNEGSKA in the germline V gene (reference sequence). This CDR3 has 15 residues. Trimming pared 1 base from V and 3 bases from J, leaving 13 bases between. Here the CDR3 reads CSARADSPGYNEQFF. DNA of the CDR3: TGCAGTGCTAGAGCGGACTCCCCGGGCTACAATGAGCAGTTCTTC.

The genes are TRBV7-2 and TRBJ2-3; D gene uncertain. The V gene's germline CDR1 is SGHTA and CDR2 FQGNSA. V lost 7 bases and J 6 bases, leaving 8 bases between the germline ends. This CDR3 has 11 amino acids. The CDR3 protein is CASTPGDTQYF. CDR3 nucleotides: TGTGCCAGCACCCCCGGGGATACGCAGTATTTT.

This clonotype was seen a single time. V and J are TRBV30 and TRBJ1-1, with D possibly matching TRBD1 (6 bases). This CDR3 spans 13 amino acids. In germline, CDR1 is GTSNPN, CDR2 SVGIG (reference sequence). V was pared by 0 bases and J by 2 bases, with 7 bases between. The CDR3 coding sequence is TGTGCCTGGAGTGTGGACAGAAACACTGAAGCTTTCTTT. Its protein product is CAWSVDRNTEAFF. The complete variable domain, with remaining parts taken from reference TRBV30 and TRBJ1-1, reads SQTIHQWPATLVQPVGSPLSLECTVEGTSNPNLYWYRQAAGRGLQLLFYSVGIGQISSEVPQNLSASRPQDRQFILSSKKLLLSDSGFYLCAWSVDRNTEAFFGQGTRLTVV.

The gene calls are TRBV2 and TRBJ1-1; no clear D gene. This CDR3 has 17 residues. Trimming left V 0 bases short and J 0 bases short, with 14 bases between. CDR1 SNHLY and CDR2 FYNNEI come from the germline V gene. CDR3 residues: CASSEAGLGTMNTEAFF. The CDR3 nucleotides are TGTGCCAGCAGTGAAGCGGGTTTGGGCACTATGAACACTGAAGCTTTCTTT.

The chain carries TRBV6-5 and TRBJ2-5; TRBD2 aligns across 10 bases. Germline assignment: CDR1 MNHEY and CDR2 SVGAGI. Trimming cost V 2 bases and J 2 bases; bases outside gene matches: 8. This CDR3 spans 17 amino acids. CDR3 sequence: CASSYTRLAGSQETQYF. CDR3 nucleotide sequence: TGTGCCAGCAGTTACACCCGACTAGCGGGTTCACAAGAGACCCAGTACTTC.

This clonotype was counted a few times. The V call is TRBV5-1, the J call TRBJ2-5; possibly TRBD2 for D (6 bases). There are 15 residues in the CDR3. V was trimmed by 4 bases and J by 0 bases, leaving 13 bases between them. The germline gives CDR1 SGHRS, CDR2 YFSETQ. The CDR3: CASSPYGGYQETQYF. CDR3 sequence (DNA): TGCGCCAGCAGCCCTTATGGGGGGTACCAAGAGACCCAGTACTTC.

The DNA for the CDR3 is TGCAGCGTTGAGGGGGTGCGGGGCGAGACCCAGTACTTC. This gives the protein CSVEGVRGETQYF. The rearrangement links TRBV29-1 to TRBJ2-5, with D possibly matching TRBD2 (6 bases). This CDR3 contains 13 residues. Deletions cut 3 bases from V and 5 bases from J, with 13 bases between. Germline V CDR1 and CDR2: SQVTM, ANQGSEA.

V and J are TRBV25-1 and TRBJ1-1, with unresolved D. This CDR3 has 15 residues. Germline CDR1 and CDR2: MGHDK and SYGVNS. V was trimmed by 1 base and J by 3 bases, leaving 12 bases between them. DNA for the CDR3: TGTGCCAGCAGTGAATCGTCAGGCCTTGACACTGAAGCTTTCTTT. Protein product: CASSESSGLDTEAFF.

The chain combines TRBV20-1 with TRBJ1-5, with TRBD1 matching 9 bases. CDR1 is DFQATT, CDR2 SNEGSKA, per germline (reference sequence). After removal of 4 bases from V and 6 bases from J, the junction contained 7 bases not matched to a gene. This CDR3 contains 14 residues. For the CDR3, the DNA is TGCAGTGCTACGGACAGGGGAGAAGCTCAGCCCCAGCATTTT. This sequence encodes CSATDRGEAQPQHF.

The V and J genes are TRBV20-1 and TRBJ2-4; D possibly uses TRBD1 or TRBD2 (6 bases each). Per germline, CDR1 DFQATT and CDR2 SNEGSKA (reference sequence). This CDR3 contains 16 residues. Trimming removed 5 bases from V and 0 bases from J, with 17 bases in between. The chain's CDR3 is CSASGAETLAKNIQYF. The CDR3 coding sequence is TGCAGTGCTTCGGGGGCAGAGACTCTAGCCAAAAACATTCAGTACTTC.

The chain employs TRBV12-3 or TRBV12-4 and TRBJ2-7; no reliable D call. Trimming stripped 5 bases from V and 0 bases from J, with 5 bases between. The CDR3 consists of 12 residues. The CDR3 DNA reads TGTGCCAGCAGTCCATTCTCCTACGAGCAGTACTTC. This encodes CASSPFSYEQYF.

Only a few counts were recorded for this clonotype. The rearrangement links TRBV4-1 to TRBJ2-2, with 8 bases matching TRBD1. The germline V gene encodes CDR1 MGHRA and CDR2 YSYEKL. This CDR3 is 16 amino acids long. The junction had 6 bases not matched to a gene; V was cut back by 4 bases and J by 2 bases. In DNA form, the CDR3 reads TGCGCCAGCAGCCCCAGGGGACAGGTTAACACCGGGGAGCTGTTTTTT. Translation gives CASSPRGQVNTGELFF.

This clonotype was counted a single time. The chain combines TRBV6-5 with TRBJ1-1; D call uncertain. Looked up from germline, CDR1 is MNHEY and CDR2 is SVGAGI. The CDR3 is made up of 14 amino acids. V shed 0 bases and J shed 6 bases, with 11 bases lying between them. The CDR3 protein is CASSYSTRVPEAFF. Here the CDR3 DNA reads TGTGCCAGCAGTTACTCGACAAGGGTGCCTGAAGCTTTCTTT.

The J gene is TRBJ1-2, the V gene TRBV9, with D maybe TRBD1 (5 bases). This CDR3 spans 16 amino acids. V lost 3 bases, J lost 2 bases, and 17 bases lay in between. Germline CDR1 and CDR2: SGDLS and YYNGEE. The CDR3 DNA reads TGTGCCAGCAGCGGGGAGGGGCCCCGATTGAACTATGGCTACACCTTC. Amino acid sequence: CASSGEGPRLNYGYTF.

The V and J genes are TRBV9 and TRBJ2-3; 12 nucleotides align to TRBD1. The V segment lost 3 bases and the J segment 4 bases; nucleotides outside the gene matches: 9. Germline V lookup: CDR1 SGDLS, CDR2 YYNGEE. The CDR3 length is 17 residues. In DNA form, the CDR3 reads TGTGCCAGCAGCGCTTGGGACAGGGGGCTCTTGGCAGATACGCAGTATTTT. This sequence encodes CASSAWDRGLLADTQYF. The full variable domain, with the rest looked up from reference TRBV9 and TRBJ2-3, is DSGVTQTPKHLITATGQRVTLRCSPRSGDLSVYWYQQSLDQGLQFLIQYYNGEERAKGNILERFSAQQFPDLHSELNLSSLELGDSALYFCASSAWDRGLLADTQYFGPGTRLTVL.

The chain employs TRBV20-1 and TRBJ2-2; 9 bases align to TRBD1. Germline CDR1 reads DFQATT; CDR2 reads SNEGSKA (reference sequence). The CDR3 sequence is 16 residues long. Trimming removed 4 bases from V and 7 bases from J; junction bases left unmatched: 13. The CDR3 DNA reads as TGCAGTGCTATTGACCGGGACAGGGATTGGGGCGGGGAGCTGTTTTTT. It specifies CSAIDRDRDWGGELFF.

The count of this clonotype is one. V usage is TRBV7-8 and J usage is TRBJ2-5; D possibly corresponds to TRBD1 (6 bases). The CDR3 totals 16 residues. V dropped 0 bases and J dropped 5 bases, with 16 bases sitting between them. Per germline, CDR1 SGHVS and CDR2 FQNEAQ. The CDR3 DNA is TGTGCCAGCAGCTTAGCCTTACAGGGATGGGAGGAGACCCAGTACTTC. Its protein is CASSLALQGWEETQYF.

The rearrangement links TRBV20-1 to TRBJ2-3, with 11 bases aligning to TRBD2. The CDR3 runs to 15 residues. Germline V gene data show CDR1 as DFQATT and CDR2 as SNEGSKA (reference sequence). The V segment lost 6 bases and the J segment 2 bases; nucleotides outside the gene matches: 7. CDR3 loop: CSANPTSGDTDTQYF. The DNA of the CDR3 is TGCAGTGCCAACCCGACTAGCGGGGACACAGATACGCAGTATTTT.

This chain joins TRBV9 and TRBJ2-7; TRBD2 aligns across 9 bases. The CDR3 is made up of 15 amino acids. V shed 3 bases, J shed 3 bases, and the junction held 7 bases outside the gene matches. Germline V lookup: CDR1 SGDLS, CDR2 YYNGEE. CDR3 nucleotide sequence: TGTGCCAGCAGCGCGGGCGGGGGGGTGAACTACGAGCAGTACTTC. It codes for CASSAGGGVNYEQYF.

The chain couples TRBV29-1 to TRBJ2-7; possible D gene TRBD2, 5 bases. V was shortened by 3 bases and J by 3 bases, with 27 bases between the two germline ends. Germline assignment: CDR1 SQVTM and CDR2 ANQGSEA. CDR3 length: 18 residues. The CDR3 reads CSVDGDETGSFGGYEQYF. CDR3 bases: TGCAGCGTTGACGGCGACGAAACTGGGTCCTTCGGAGGCTACGAGCAGTACTTC.